This entry is about one TCR beta chain. Unmatched junction bases numbered 7, after V lost 2 bases and J lost 5 bases. Germline values: CDR1 SGHRS, CDR2 YFSETQ. This CDR3 is 15 amino acids long. The entry originates in a study of T cells after somatic rescue of genetic block. The method was immunoSEQ multiplex PCR; TCRdb's version includes in-frame clones alone and lacks a portion of them. The sample holds approximately 16,000 clones; 70% are singletons and the top ten take 27%. Material: peripheral blood mononuclear cells (PBMCs). The J gene is TRBJ2-3, the V gene TRBV5-1, with 8 bases matching TRBD1. This clonotype was sampled from a man between 18 and 35 years old. CDR3 residues: CASSFGTGLLDTQYF. CDR3 nucleotides: TGCGCCAGCAGCTTCGGGACAGGACTACTAGATACGCAGTATTTT.